The 19 T cell receptor beta chains below were found in one sample sequenced in a study of shared clonotypes between healthy human individuals. Some clones are missing from TCRdb's copy, which holds only in-frame ones; the method was immunoSEQ multiplex PCR. Of about 1 million clones in the sample, around 76% were seen once. The sequencing input was memory CD4+ T cells sorted from blood. Specified subset: CD45RA-negative fraction. These TCRs come from a man aged 18 to 30 in good health.

Worth noting for this clone: Different DNA sequences within this sample yield the same CDR3. The gene calls are TRBV6-5 and TRBJ2-2; D uncertain. Trimming cost V 6 bases and J 7 bases, with 9 bases left between them. Per the germline V gene, CDR1 is MNHEY and CDR2 is SVGAGI. This CDR3 contains 12 residues. CDR3 coding DNA: TGTGCCAGCAGACCACAAAGCGGGGAGCTGTTTTTT. Translated, it gives CASRPQSGELFF.

The rearrangement links TRBV6-5 to TRBJ2-7; D uncertain. Germline V gene sequence: CDR1 MNHEY, CDR2 SVGAGI. The V end lost 6 bases, the J end lost 1 base, and 10 bases lay between the germline ends. CDR3 length equals 13 residues. The CDR3 DNA reads as TGTGCCAGCAGCGATGAGAAGTCCTACGAGCAGTACTTC. It encodes CASSDEKSYEQYF.

This chain connects TRBV6-1 to TRBJ2-1; D uncertain. The germline gives CDR1 MNHNS, CDR2 SASEGT. This CDR3 is built from 15 residues. V lost 7 bases and J lost 0, with 13 bases in between. CDR3 protein: CASNGRHSSYNEQFF. Here the CDR3 DNA reads TGTGCCAGCAATGGACGCCACTCCTCCTACAATGAGCAGTTCTTC.

This clone appeared once. The chain carries TRBV27 and TRBJ2-3; D not certain. This CDR3 spans 13 amino acids. V was clipped by 5 bases and J by 4 bases, with 10 bases between them. CDR1 is MNHEY, CDR2 SMNVEV, per germline (reference sequence). CDR3 protein: CASSPYRSDTQYF. Here the CDR3 DNA reads TGTGCCAGCAGTCCCTATCGGTCAGATACGCAGTATTTT.

The V and J genes are TRBV9 and TRBJ2-3; D call uncertain. In germline, CDR1 is SGDLS, CDR2 YYNGEE. Deletions cut 4 bases from V and 2 bases from J, with 17 bases between. This CDR3 region has 16 residues. The CDR3 DNA reads TGTGCCAGCAGCTTCCGCCCAGCTGGTAACACAGATACGCAGTATTTT. The encoded protein is CASSFRPAGNTDTQYF.

The chain links TRBV5-6 to TRBJ2-7, with D possibly matching TRBD1 (6 bases). The CDR3 runs to 13 residues. The germline gives CDR1 SGHDT, CDR2 YYEEEE. Trimming stripped 1 base from V and 7 bases from J, with 12 bases between. The CDR3 DNA reads TGTGCCAGCAGCTTGTTGGGGGCGTGGGAGCAGTACTTC. Translated, it gives CASSLLGAWEQYF. The variable domain in full, with the rest retrieved from reference TRBV5-6 and TRBJ2-7, is DAGVTQSPTHLIKTRGQQVTLRCSPKSGHDTVSWYQQALGQGPQFIFQYYEEEERQRGNFPDRFSGHQFPNYSSELNVNALLLGDSALYLCASSLLGAWEQYFGPGTRLTVT.

There are a few counts of this clone. The gene calls are TRBV4-3 and TRBJ1-2; 10 bases match TRBD1. After removal of 1 base from V and 4 bases from J, the junction contained 6 bases not matched to a gene. CDR1 and CDR2 from the germline V gene are LGHNA and YSLEER. CDR3 length: 16 amino acids. For the CDR3, the DNA is TGCGCCAGCAGCCAAGGGAAGCGACAGGGGGCCTATGGCTACACCTTC. Its translation: CASSQGKRQGAYGYTF.

The genes are TRBV7-2 and TRBJ1-1; D is undetermined. V lost 3 bases and J 9 bases, leaving 11 bases between the germline ends. This CDR3 region has 12 residues. The germline V gene has CDR1 SGHTA and CDR2 FQGNSA. The CDR3 DNA is TGTGCCAGCAGCTTCCCCCGGGCACAAGCTTTCTTT. Its translation: CASSFPRAQAFF.

This chain uses TRBV28 with TRBJ1-6; weak D call: TRBD1 (5 bases). CDR1 is MDHEN and CDR2 is SYDVKM in the germline V gene. There are 15 residues in the CDR3. V was pared by 4 bases and J by 5 bases, with 12 bases between. The CDR3 bases are TGTGCCAGCAGTTCACTACAGGTTGATAATTCACCCCTCCACTTT. Translated, it gives CASSSLQVDNSPLHF.

V usage is TRBV6-5 and J usage is TRBJ2-5; D gene ambiguous. Germline V gene data show CDR1 as MNHEY and CDR2 as SVGAGI. V was clipped by 5 bases and J by 5 bases, with 6 bases between them. The CDR3 has 11 amino acids. For the CDR3, the DNA is TGTGCCAGCAGTCACGGGGAGACCCAGTACTTC. Amino acid sequence: CASSHGETQYF.

This clone came up once. The rearrangement joins TRBV7-2 to TRBJ2-7, with D possibly matching TRBD1 (6 bases). CDR3 length equals 14 residues. Germline V gene sequence: CDR1 SGHTA, CDR2 FQGNSA. Trimming pared 5 bases from V and 7 bases from J, leaving 18 bases between. CDR3 protein: CASSLRLQGQEQYF. For the CDR3, the DNA is TGTGCCAGCAGCCTTCGCTTACAGGGTCAGGAGCAGTACTTC.

The gene calls are TRBV1 and TRBJ2-3; the D call of TRBD2 is as the table states it, not checked on the DNA. TRBV1 is a recognized pseudogene. CDR3 size: 18 residues. The CDR3 nucleotides read TGCACCAGCAGCCAGGCGCCCCAGGGGACTAGCCGAATACATACGCAGTATTTT. Protein sequence: CTSSQAPQGTSRIHTQYF.

The chain employs TRBV28 and TRBJ2-2; D uncertain. V was cut by 6 bases and J by 0 bases, with 11 bases left in between. This CDR3 has 15 amino acids. Germline V gives CDR1 MDHEN, CDR2 SYDVKM. CDR3 in amino acids: CASSTGPANTGELFF. The CDR3 bases are TGTGCCAGCAGCACTGGACCCGCGAACACCGGGGAGCTGTTTTTT.

This clone came up a few times. The genes are TRBV19 and TRBJ1-1, with a tentative D call TRBD1 (5 bases). CDR1 is LNHDA and CDR2 is SQIVND in the germline V gene (reference sequence). The CDR3 runs to 14 residues. V shed 3 bases and J shed 8 bases, with 16 bases lying between them. CDR3 in DNA: TGTGCCAGTAGTATGAGATCCAGCGGGGACGAAGCTTTCTTT. Translating gives CASSMRSSGDEAFF.

A word on this clone: Other DNA sequences from this sample encode an identical CDR3 as well. The chain links TRBV6-5 to TRBJ2-1; the D is unclear. This CDR3 has 13 amino acids. From germline, CDR1 is MNHEY and CDR2 SVGAGI. V was shortened by 0 bases and J by 2 bases, with 2 bases between the two germline ends. DNA for the CDR3: TGTGCCAGCAGTTACTCCCCCTACAATGAGCAGTTCTTC. It translates to CASSYSPYNEQFF.

The V call is TRBV30, the J call TRBJ2-3; 15 nucleotides agree with TRBD2. Trimming took 7 bases from V and 3 from J; bases not matched to a gene: 8. Germline lookup yields CDR1 GTSNPN and CDR2 SVGIG (reference sequence). This CDR3 is built from 16 residues. The CDR3 DNA is TGTGCCTCCGGGACTAGCGGGGGGAGAGCAACAGATACGCAGTATTTT. This encodes CASGTSGGRATDTQYF.

This clone was counted a few times. The CDR3 nucleotides are TGTGCCTGCGCCGGGGGGGCAGGTCGGACTGAAGCTTTCTTT. This encodes CACAGGAGRTEAFF. V usage is TRBV30 and J usage is TRBJ1-1, with D perhaps matching TRBD1 (6 bases). Germline V lookup: CDR1 GTSNPN, CDR2 SVGIG (reference sequence). The CDR3 is made up of 14 amino acids. V gave up 6 bases and J gave up 5 bases, with 19 bases separating them.

Points on this clone: With a much larger clone just one base away, this may be a read error. Other DNA variants within this sample encode the same CDR3. J is TRBJ1-1 and V is TRBV7-2; D perhaps matches TRBD1 (5 bases). The CDR3 runs 13 residues. CDR1 is SGHTA and CDR2 is FQGNSA in the germline V gene. V lost 5 bases to trimming and J lost 4 bases, with 11 bases between them. CDR3 coding DNA: TGTGCCAGCAGCCCCAGGGAGGGCACTGAAGCTTTCTTT. Translated: CASSPREGTEAFF.

The table lists this clone with many counts. This chain connects TRBV30 to TRBJ1-6, with 12 nucleotides matching TRBD1. With 5 bases clipped from V and 6 bases from J, the junction kept 14 bases outside the gene matches. The CDR3 contains 18 residues. CDR1 is GTSNPN, CDR2 SVGIG, per germline (reference sequence). CDR3 in amino acids: CAWDSGTGGYLSNSPLHF. For the CDR3, the DNA is TGTGCCTGGGATTCCGGGACAGGGGGCTACCTTTCTAATTCACCCCTCCACTTT.